Reported below is one T cell receptor (beta chain). The method was immunoSEQ multiplex PCR; TCRdb's version includes in-frame clones alone and lacks a portion of them. Here the sample spans a few hundred thousand clones, 80% to 90% being singletons. This record comes from a study of blood T cell repertoires in COVID-19. Study background: PBMCs, B-cell-depleted T cells, or T cells provided the cDNA or gDNA that made up the material.

CDR3 length: 13 residues. Germline lookup yields CDR1 LNHDA and CDR2 SQIVND (reference sequence). The junction had 6 bases not matched to a gene; V was cut back by 5 bases and J by 6 bases. This chain connects TRBV19 to TRBJ1-2; 7 positions agree with TRBD1. The TCR sequence derives from a man aged 18 to 29 who had recovered from COVID-19. Sequenced input: PBMCs or T cells enriched from blood (not recorded which). The CDR3 DNA reads TGTGCCAGTAGTCACAGGGGAAGAGATGGCTACACCTTC. Its translation: CASSHRGRDGYTF.